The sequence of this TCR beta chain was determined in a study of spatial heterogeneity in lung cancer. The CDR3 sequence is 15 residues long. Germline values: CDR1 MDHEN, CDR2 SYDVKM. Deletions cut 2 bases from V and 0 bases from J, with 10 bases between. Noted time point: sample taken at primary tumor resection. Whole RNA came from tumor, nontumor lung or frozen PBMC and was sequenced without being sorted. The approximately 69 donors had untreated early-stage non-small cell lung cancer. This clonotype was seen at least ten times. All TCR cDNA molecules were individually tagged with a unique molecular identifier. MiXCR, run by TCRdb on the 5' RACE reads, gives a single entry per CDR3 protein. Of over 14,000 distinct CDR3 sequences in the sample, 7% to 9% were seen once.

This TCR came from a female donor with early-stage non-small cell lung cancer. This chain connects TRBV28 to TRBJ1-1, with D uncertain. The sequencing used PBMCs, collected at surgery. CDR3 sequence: CASSLPALMNTEAFF. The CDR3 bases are TGTGCCAGCAGTTTACCGGCCCTTATGAACACTGAAGCTTTCTTT.